The 32 T cell receptor beta chains in this list originate from one sample, sequenced in a study of cytotoxic CD8 clonotypes in ibrutinib-treated CLL (dated by TCRdb to the early 2020s). Library prep was done by the immunoSEQ multiplex PCR assay. TCRdb took over this immuneACCESS table, retaining in-frame rearrangements with V and J assigned. Such tables are incomplete; in checked studies, under half of the missing clones stem from an unresolved V gene, and the remainder is unexplained. The sample table shows 200,000 to 250,000 clones, and just over 70% are seen once. The biggest ten clones account for over 5.5% of the sample. Taken with the paper, the label for time point translates to: roughly 12 months on ibrutinib. Material: PBMCs, obtained after 12 months of ibrutinib treatment. These receptors were obtained from a human donor with chronic lymphocytic leukemia.

The rearrangement links TRBV29-1 to TRBJ1-5, with D uncertain. The ends were cut back, 3 bases at V and 0 bases at J, with 6 bases in the middle. This CDR3 contains 13 residues. Per the germline V gene, CDR1 is SQVTM and CDR2 is ANQGSEA. The CDR3 here is CSVDPYSNQPQHF. CDR3 DNA: TGCAGCGTTGACCCATATAGCAATCAGCCCCAGCATTTT.

V gene TRBV10-1 combines with J gene TRBJ1-2; 7 bases line up with TRBD1. CDR1 is WNHNN and CDR2 is SYGVQD in the germline V gene (reference sequence). V was pared by 7 bases and J by 8 bases, with 13 bases of the junction left unmatched. There are 14 residues in the CDR3. The CDR3, as DNA: TGCGCCAGCACAGTCCTAACGGGACAGAAAGGCTACACCTTC. It translates to CASTVLTGQKGYTF.

The DNA of the CDR3 is TGTGCCAGCAGCTTAAGGACTAGCGGGAGCACCGGGGAGCTGTTTTTT. It encodes CASSLRTSGSTGELFF. V gene TRBV11-3 combines with J gene TRBJ2-2; 13 bases match TRBD2. The CDR3 totals 16 residues. Trimming cost V 2 bases and J 4 bases; bases outside gene matches: 1. Germline V gives CDR1 SGHNT, CDR2 YENEEA.

The rearrangement uses TRBV20-1 and TRBJ2-1; TRBD2 agrees at 7 bases. The CDR3 extends over 11 amino acids. Germline CDR1 is DFQATT and CDR2 is SNEGSKA (reference sequence). CDR3 amino acids: CSRGEYNEQFF. CDR3 nucleotides: TGCAGCCGGGGGGAGTATAATGAGCAGTTCTTC.

The chain joins TRBV30 to TRBJ1-2; tentatively, D is TRBD1 (5 bases). There are 13 residues in the CDR3. The germline gives CDR1 GTSNPN, CDR2 SVGIG (reference sequence). V lost 1 base to trimming and J lost 4 bases, with 10 bases between them. The DNA for the CDR3 is TGTGCCTGGAGTGGAGGTCAGGGCTATGGCTACACCTTC. Amino acid sequence: CAWSGGQGYGYTF.

This rearrangement joins TRBV30 to TRBJ2-7; D might be TRBD1 or TRBD2, each matching 5 bases. This CDR3 contains 16 residues. Trimming cost V 0 bases and J 0 bases, with 15 bases left between them. Germline-derived CDR1 and CDR2 are GTSNPN and SVGIG (reference sequence). The CDR3 bases are TGTGCCTGGAGTGTTATGGGGACCTCCCTCTCCTACGAGCAGTACTTC. It yields the protein CAWSVMGTSLSYEQYF.

The table lists this clone with a count of one. This chain links TRBV30 with TRBJ2-3; TRBD2 aligns across 7 bases. The CDR3 runs to 13 residues. CDR1 and CDR2 (germline): GTSNPN, SVGIG (reference sequence). Losses at the gene ends were 3 bases for V and 7 bases for J; bases not matched to a gene: 7. CDR3 sequence (DNA): TGTGCCTGGAGGGTGGGGAGGGCGTATACGCAGTATTTT. It translates to CAWRVGRAYTQYF.

The chain links TRBV25-1 to TRBJ2-1; 8 nucleotides line up with TRBD2. The V segment lost 6 bases and the J segment 6 bases; nucleotides outside the gene matches: 10. The CDR3 spans 15 residues. Per the germline V gene, CDR1 is MGHDK and CDR2 is SYGVNS. CDR3 sequence (DNA): TGTGCCAGCAGCGGGGGGGCGGGAGAACCCAATGAGCAGTTCTTC. As protein: CASSGGAGEPNEQFF. The full variable domain, its missing parts supplied by reference TRBV25-1 and TRBJ2-1, is EADIYQTPRYLVIGTGKKITLECSQTMGHDKMYWYQQDPGMELHLIHYSYGVNSTEKGDLSSESTVSRIRTEHFPLTLESARPSHTSQYLCASSGGAGEPNEQFFGPGTRLTVL.

The chain joins TRBV19 to TRBJ2-6; possible D gene TRBD2, 5 bases. Germline CDR1 LNHDA, CDR2 SQIVND (reference sequence). The CDR3 consists of 17 residues. V shed 5 bases and J shed 0 bases, with 14 bases lying between them. CDR3 coding DNA: TGTGCCAGTAGTCCCTCCTCACGGGACTCTGGGGCCAACGTCCTGACTTTC. This gives the protein CASSPSSRDSGANVLTF.

The chain carries TRBV7-2 and TRBJ2-7; 12 nucleotides agree with TRBD2. Unmatched junction bases numbered 6, after V lost 6 bases and J lost 3 bases. The CDR3 sequence is 15 residues long. Per germline, CDR1 SGHTA and CDR2 FQGNSA. The CDR3 region has the DNA TGTGCCAGCAGTCAAGGACTAGCGGGGATCTACGAGCAGTACTTC. This codes for CASSQGLAGIYEQYF.

The J gene is TRBJ1-1, the V gene TRBV6-5; tentative D call: TRBD1 (6 bases). Per germline, CDR1 MNHEY and CDR2 SVGAGI. V was cut by 10 bases and J by 1 base, with 13 bases left in between. The CDR3 extends over 13 amino acids. The CDR3 sequence: CAISRGANTEAFF. The CDR3, as DNA: TGTGCCATCTCTCGGGGGGCGAACACTGAAGCTTTCTTT.

This sequence joins TRBV19 and TRBJ2-5; D is unresolved. CDR1 and CDR2 from the germline V gene are LNHDA and SQIVND (reference sequence). The CDR3 is made up of 11 amino acids. Trimming shortened V by 2 bases and J by 4 bases, and 2 bases separated the two germline ends. CDR3 coding DNA: TGTGCCAGTAGTATAACAGAGACCCAGTACTTC. This translates into CASSITETQYF.

This chain links TRBV5-1 with TRBJ2-5; D call uncertain. The CDR3 loop spans 13 amino acids. CDR1 is SGHRS and CDR2 is YFSETQ in the germline V gene. The V gene lost 6 bases and the J gene lost 4 bases, with 13 bases spanning the gap. The CDR3 nucleotides are TGCGCCAGCACAAACGAACTGTTAGAGACCCAGTACTTC. Amino acid sequence: CASTNELLETQYF.

This clone was seen at least ten times. The chain combines TRBV9 with TRBJ1-2, with 12 bases matching TRBD1. Germline V gives CDR1 SGDLS, CDR2 YYNGEE. The CDR3 has 16 residues. With V trimmed by 0 bases and J by 6 bases, 6 bases remained unmatched. The CDR3 DNA follows: TGTGCCAGCAGCGTAGATGGGACAGGGGGCTTGGATGGCTACACCTTC. It specifies CASSVDGTGGLDGYTF. Using reference TRBV9 and TRBJ1-2 for the parts outside the CDR3, the full variable domain is DSGVTQTPKHLITATGQRVTLRCSPRSGDLSVYWYQQSLDQGLQFLIQYYNGEERAKGNILERFSAQQFPDLHSELNLSSLELGDSALYFCASSVDGTGGLDGYTFGSGTRLTVV.

This sequence joins TRBV30 and TRBJ2-3, with 13 nucleotides matching TRBD2. The CDR3 length is 15 residues. Germline V gene sequence: CDR1 GTSNPN, CDR2 SVGIG (reference sequence). V lost 4 bases and J lost 4; bases outside the gene matches: 5. CDR3: CAWKGLAGWSDTQYF. CDR3 DNA sequence: TGTGCCTGGAAGGGACTAGCGGGGTGGTCAGATACGCAGTATTTT.

The rearrangement joins TRBV5-1 to TRBJ1-6; D might be TRBD1 (5 bases). The ends were cut back, 0 bases at V and 7 bases at J, with 8 bases in the middle. Germline V gene data show CDR1 as SGHRS and CDR2 as YFSETQ. The CDR3 has 14 residues. CDR3 amino acids: CASSLEGLNSPLHF. CDR3 bases: TGCGCCAGCAGCTTGGAGGGGTTGAATTCACCCCTCCACTTT.

The V call is TRBV9, the J call TRBJ2-7; perhaps TRBD1 as D (6 bases). The CDR3 length is 14 residues. The ends were cut back, 4 bases at V and 1 base at J, with 12 bases in the middle. Germline V gene data show CDR1 as SGDLS and CDR2 as YYNGEE. This CDR3 is CASSPRQVSYEQYF. The CDR3, as DNA: TGTGCCAGCAGCCCCCGACAGGTTTCCTACGAGCAGTACTTC.

This clone was observed at least ten times. This sequence joins TRBV7-6 and TRBJ2-1; D is uncertain. Germline V lookup: CDR1 SGHVS, CDR2 FNYEAQ. The CDR3 runs 13 residues. With 4 bases removed from V and 8 bases from J, the gap between germline ends came to 12 bases. CDR3 DNA: TGTGCCAGCAGCTCTACCCCGGGTGATGAGCAGTTCTTC. This codes for CASSSTPGDEQFF.

This clone appeared a single time. The rearrangement uses TRBV7-8 and TRBJ1-1; D possibly corresponds to TRBD1 (5 bases). V lost 8 bases and J lost 8, with 18 bases in between. Germline values: CDR1 SGHVS, CDR2 FQNEAQ. The CDR3 runs to 13 residues. The CDR3 DNA follows: TGTGCCAGCGAAAAGCTAACAGGCTTGGAAGCTTTCTTT. Amino acid sequence: CASEKLTGLEAFF. The full variable domain, with the rest looked up from reference TRBV7-8 and TRBJ1-1, is GAGVSQSPRYKVAKRGQDVALRCDPISGHVSLFWYQQALGQGPEFLTYFQNEAQLDKSGLPSDRFFAERPEGSVSTLKIQRTQQEDSAVYLCASEKLTGLEAFFGQGTRLTVV.

The chain has TRBV29-1 and TRBJ1-2, with TRBD1 as a possible D gene (5 bases). Trimming pared 4 bases from V and 4 bases from J, leaving 13 bases between. This CDR3 spans 13 amino acids. In germline, CDR1 is SQVTM, CDR2 ANQGSEA. For the CDR3, the DNA is TGCAGCGTTGCCCTGGGGACCCTCTATGGCTACACCTTC. Encoded protein: CSVALGTLYGYTF.

V gene TRBV6-5 combines with J gene TRBJ2-4; D could derive from TRBD1 or TRBD2 (5 bases each). Germline V CDR1 and CDR2: MNHEY, SVGAGI. V gave up 8 bases and J gave up 0 bases, with 11 bases separating them. The CDR3 extends over 14 amino acids. Here the CDR3 DNA reads TGTGCCAGCCGCCGGGACCAAGCCAAAAACATTCAGTACTTC. It specifies CASRRDQAKNIQYF.

The rearrangement joins TRBV5-1 to TRBJ1-4; D may be TRBD1 (6 bases). The germline gives CDR1 SGHRS, CDR2 YFSETQ. V lost 4 bases, J lost 0 bases, and 13 bases lay in between. The CDR3 is 16 residues long. The DNA of the CDR3 is TGCGCCAGCAGCATTGGACAGCATGCAACTAATGAAAAACTGTTTTTT. This codes for CASSIGQHATNEKLFF.

The V call is TRBV7-2, the J call TRBJ1-5; 9 bases align to TRBD1. The CDR3 totals 16 residues. V shed 0 bases and J 4 bases; nucleotides not matched to a gene: 4. Germline V lookup: CDR1 SGHTA, CDR2 FQGNSA. The CDR3 sequence: CASSLAGTGRNQPQHF. CDR3 DNA sequence: TGTGCCAGCAGCTTAGCCGGGACAGGGAGAAATCAGCCCCAGCATTTT.

This clone was detected only a few times. The genes are TRBV6-1 and TRBJ2-1, with D perhaps given as TRBD1 or TRBD2 (6 bases each). The CDR3 consists of 14 residues. Deletions cut 4 bases from V and 7 bases from J, with 14 bases between. The V gene's germline CDR1 is MNHNS and CDR2 SASEGT. The CDR3 protein is CASSGHREENEQFF. CDR3 nucleotides: TGTGCCAGCAGTGGCCACAGGGAGGAAAATGAGCAGTTCTTC.

V is TRBV29-1 and J is TRBJ2-3, with D perhaps matching TRBD1 (6 bases). Germline V lookup: CDR1 SQVTM, CDR2 ANQGSEA. CDR3 length: 13 residues. V lost 2 bases, J lost 7 bases, and 13 bases lay in between. The CDR3 nucleotides are TGCAGCGTTGAAACCCGCCAGGGGAATACGCAGTATTTT. Protein: CSVETRQGNTQYF.

The V call is TRBV30, the J call TRBJ1-2, with D possibly being TRBD1 (5 bases). The germline CDR1 and CDR2 sequences are GTSNPN and SVGIG (reference sequence). This CDR3 region has 15 residues. V lost 3 bases, J lost 3 bases, and 17 bases lay in between. This chain's CDR3 is CAWRIFRDGYYGYTF. Written as DNA, the CDR3 is TGTGCCTGGAGAATATTCCGGGACGGCTACTATGGCTACACCTTC.

This sequence joins TRBV29-1 and TRBJ1-2; no definite D call. This CDR3 is built from 12 residues. The germline CDR1 and CDR2 sequences are SQVTM and ANQGSEA. Trimming removed 2 bases from V and 4 bases from J, with 8 bases in between. The CDR3 sequence: CSVERVTYGYTF. DNA of the CDR3: TGCAGCGTTGAAAGGGTTACCTATGGCTACACCTTC.

The DNA of the CDR3 is TGTGCCAGCAGGGTGGGACAGGGGCACTCCTATAATTCACCCCTCCACTTT. As protein: CASRVGQGHSYNSPLHF. The chain couples TRBV2 to TRBJ1-6, with TRBD1 identical over 10 bases. Germline V gene sequence: CDR1 SNHLY, CDR2 FYNNEI. The CDR3 covers 17 residues. After removal of 6 bases from V and 0 bases from J, the junction contained 5 bases not matched to a gene.

The genes are TRBV7-3 and TRBJ2-1; D gene unclear. Germline V lookup: CDR1 SGHTA, CDR2 FQGTGA. Trimming cost V 2 bases and J 5 bases, with 16 bases left between them. CDR3 length: 16 amino acids. The CDR3 coding sequence is TGTGCCAGCAGCTTAGGGGTTTCAAGCAGAAACAATGAGCAGTTCTTC. Protein: CASSLGVSSRNNEQFF.

The chain combines TRBV11-3 with TRBJ1-1; tentatively, D is TRBD1 (5 bases). The CDR3 covers 15 residues. V lost 0 bases, J lost 1 base, and 9 bases lay in between. CDR1 and CDR2 (germline): SGHNT, YENEEA. As DNA, the CDR3 is TGTGCCAGCAGCTTAGATCAAGGGGAGAACACTGAAGCTTTCTTT. Its translation: CASSLDQGENTEAFF. Full variable domain (outside the CDR3, taken from reference TRBV11-3 and TRBJ1-1): EAGVVQSPRYKIIEKKQPVAFWCNPISGHNTLYWYLQNLGQGPELLIRYENEEAVDDSQLPKDRFSAERLKGVDSTLKIQPAELGDSAVYLCASSLDQGENTEAFFGQGTRLTVV.

V and J are TRBV6-5 and TRBJ1-5, with D possibly TRBD1 on 5 matching bases. CDR3 length: 13 amino acids. Trimming removed 2 bases at V and 9 bases at J, with 11 bases between. In germline, CDR1 is MNHEY, CDR2 SVGAGI. The CDR3 loop reads CASSYGRALPQHF. CDR3 sequence (DNA): TGTGCCAGCAGTTACGGCAGGGCCTTGCCCCAGCATTTT.

J is TRBJ1-1 and V is TRBV2; D is ambiguous. Germline values: CDR1 SNHLY, CDR2 FYNNEI. The CDR3 spans 13 residues. Trimming pared 2 bases from V and 2 bases from J, leaving 6 bases between. DNA of the CDR3: TGTGCCAGCAGTGAAAACCAAAACACTGAAGCTTTCTTT. Amino acids: CASSENQNTEAFF.